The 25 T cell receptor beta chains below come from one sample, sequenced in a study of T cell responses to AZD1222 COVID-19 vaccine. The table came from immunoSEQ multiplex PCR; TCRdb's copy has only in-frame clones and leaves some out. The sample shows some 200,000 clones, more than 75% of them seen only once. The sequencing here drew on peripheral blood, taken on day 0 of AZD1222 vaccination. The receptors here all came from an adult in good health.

For the CDR3, the DNA is TGTGCCAGCAGCCCGGGGACAGGGCTTAATCAGCCCCAGCATTTT. Protein: CASSPGTGLNQPQHF. The rearrangement uses TRBV11-2 and TRBJ1-5; 9 nucleotides agree with TRBD1. Germline-derived CDR1 and CDR2 are SGHAT and FQNNGV. The V segment lost 5 bases and the J segment 4 bases; nucleotides outside the gene matches: 6. This CDR3 region has 15 residues.

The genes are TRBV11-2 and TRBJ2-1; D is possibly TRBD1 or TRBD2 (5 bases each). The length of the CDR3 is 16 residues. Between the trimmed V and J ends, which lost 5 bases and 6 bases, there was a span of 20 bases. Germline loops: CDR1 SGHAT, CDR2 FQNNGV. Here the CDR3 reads CASSPSGLYGVNEQFF. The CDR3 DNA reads TGTGCCAGCAGCCCCTCGGGGCTCTACGGGGTCAATGAGCAGTTCTTC.

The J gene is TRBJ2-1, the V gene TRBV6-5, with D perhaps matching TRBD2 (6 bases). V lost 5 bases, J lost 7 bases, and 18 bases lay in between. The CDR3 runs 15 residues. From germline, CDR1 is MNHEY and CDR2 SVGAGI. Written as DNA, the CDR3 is TGTGCCAGCAGTCTCCTGGCGGGAAAGGGTAATGAGCAGTTCTTC. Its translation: CASSLLAGKGNEQFF.

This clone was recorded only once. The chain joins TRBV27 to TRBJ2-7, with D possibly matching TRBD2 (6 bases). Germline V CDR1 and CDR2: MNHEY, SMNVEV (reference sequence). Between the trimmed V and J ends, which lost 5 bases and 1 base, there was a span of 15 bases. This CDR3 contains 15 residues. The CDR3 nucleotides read TGTGCCAGCAGTAACCCGATTGGGGGGTCCTACGAGCAGTACTTC. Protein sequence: CASSNPIGGSYEQYF.

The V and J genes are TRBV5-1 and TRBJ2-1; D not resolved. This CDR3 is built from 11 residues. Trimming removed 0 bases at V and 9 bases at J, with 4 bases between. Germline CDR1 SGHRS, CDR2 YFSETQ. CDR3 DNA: TGCGCCAGCAGCTTGGTAGGTGAGCAGTTCTTC. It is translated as CASSLVGEQFF.

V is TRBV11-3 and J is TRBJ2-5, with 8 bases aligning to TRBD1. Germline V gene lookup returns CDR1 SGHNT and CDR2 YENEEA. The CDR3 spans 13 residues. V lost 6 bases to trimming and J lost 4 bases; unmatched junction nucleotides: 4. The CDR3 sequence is CASSQGAGETQYF. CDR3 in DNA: TGTGCCAGCAGTCAGGGGGCCGGAGAGACCCAGTACTTC.

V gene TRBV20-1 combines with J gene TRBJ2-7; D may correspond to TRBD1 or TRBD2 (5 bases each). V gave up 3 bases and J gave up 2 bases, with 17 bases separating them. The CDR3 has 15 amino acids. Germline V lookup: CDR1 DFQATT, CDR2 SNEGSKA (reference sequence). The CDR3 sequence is CSASFRDRAPYEQYF. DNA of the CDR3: TGCAGTGCTAGTTTCAGGGACCGAGCCCCCTACGAGCAGTACTTC.

The CDR3 DNA follows: TGTGCCAGCAGCTTGGAGAGGCTCCGAGAGACCCAGTACTTC. This codes for CASSLERLRETQYF. The genes are TRBV5-6 and TRBJ2-5; the D is unclear. This CDR3 has 14 residues. The germline CDR1 and CDR2 sequences are SGHDT and YYEEEE. Deletions cut 0 bases from V and 4 bases from J, with 10 bases between.

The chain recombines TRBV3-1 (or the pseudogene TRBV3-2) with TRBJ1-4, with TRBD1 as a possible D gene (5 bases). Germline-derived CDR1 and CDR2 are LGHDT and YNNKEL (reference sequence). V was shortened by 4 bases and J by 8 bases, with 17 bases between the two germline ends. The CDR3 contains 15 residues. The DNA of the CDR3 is TGTGCCAGCAGCCCAAACGGGGGTTCCGTCGAAAAACTGTTTTTT. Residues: CASSPNGGSVEKLFF.

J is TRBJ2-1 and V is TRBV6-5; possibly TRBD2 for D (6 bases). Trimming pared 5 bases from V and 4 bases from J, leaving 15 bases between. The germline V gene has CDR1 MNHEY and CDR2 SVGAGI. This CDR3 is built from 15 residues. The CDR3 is CASSPFVGGYNEQFF. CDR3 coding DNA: TGTGCCAGCAGTCCCTTCGTCGGGGGTTACAATGAGCAGTTCTTC.

The DNA of the CDR3 is TGTGCCAGCAGCTCGACAGGGGGGAATTCACCCCTCCACTTT. Translating gives CASSSTGGNSPLHF. The J gene is TRBJ1-6, the V gene TRBV7-3, with TRBD1 identical over 9 bases. The ends lost 4 bases at V and 7 bases at J; junction bases unmatched: 2. CDR1 SGHTA and CDR2 FQGTGA come from the germline V gene. The CDR3 spans 14 residues.

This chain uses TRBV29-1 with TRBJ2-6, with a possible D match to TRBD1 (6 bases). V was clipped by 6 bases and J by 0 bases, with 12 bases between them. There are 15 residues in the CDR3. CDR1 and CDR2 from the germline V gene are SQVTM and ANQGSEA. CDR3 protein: CSVRGSFSGANVLTF. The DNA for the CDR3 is TGCAGCGTGAGGGGGTCTTTCTCTGGGGCCAACGTCCTGACTTTC.

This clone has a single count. The CDR3 DNA reads TGCGCCAGCAGCCAAGATGGGGGCAATCAGCCCCAGCATTTT. As protein: CASSQDGGNQPQHF. The chain couples TRBV4-1 to TRBJ1-5; D ambiguous. The V gene's germline CDR1 is MGHRA and CDR2 YSYEKL. The CDR3 covers 14 residues. The V and J ends lost 0 bases and 2 bases respectively, with 5 bases between them.

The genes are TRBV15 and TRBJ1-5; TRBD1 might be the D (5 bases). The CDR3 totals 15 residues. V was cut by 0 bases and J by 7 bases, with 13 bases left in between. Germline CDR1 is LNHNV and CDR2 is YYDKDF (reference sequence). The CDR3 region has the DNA TGTGCCACCAGCAGAGATTTGGGGGTTGGCCAGCCCCAGCATTTT. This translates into CATSRDLGVGQPQHF.

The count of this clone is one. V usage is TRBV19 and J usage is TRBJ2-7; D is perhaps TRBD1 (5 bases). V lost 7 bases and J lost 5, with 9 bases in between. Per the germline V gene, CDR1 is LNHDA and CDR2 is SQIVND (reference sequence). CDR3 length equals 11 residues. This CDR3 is CASKGYNEQYF. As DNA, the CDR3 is TGTGCCAGTAAGGGGTATAACGAGCAGTACTTC.

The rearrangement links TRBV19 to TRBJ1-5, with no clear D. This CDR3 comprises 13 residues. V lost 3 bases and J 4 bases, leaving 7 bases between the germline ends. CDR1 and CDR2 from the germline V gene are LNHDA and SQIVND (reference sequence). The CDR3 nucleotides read TGTGCCAGTAGTATTTTGGAGAATCAGCCCCAGCATTTT. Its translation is CASSILENQPQHF.

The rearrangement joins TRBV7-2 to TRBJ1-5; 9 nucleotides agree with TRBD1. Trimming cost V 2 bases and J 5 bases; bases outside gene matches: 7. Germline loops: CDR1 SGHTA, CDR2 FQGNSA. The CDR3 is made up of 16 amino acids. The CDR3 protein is CASSLHGTGSYQPQHF. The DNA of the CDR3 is TGTGCCAGCAGCTTACATGGGACAGGGAGTTATCAGCCCCAGCATTTT. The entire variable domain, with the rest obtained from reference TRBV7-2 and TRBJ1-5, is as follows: GAGVSQSPSNKVTEKGKDVELRCDPISGHTALYWYRQSLGQGLEFLIYFQGNSAPDKSGLPSDRFSAERTGGSVSTLTIQRTQQEDSAVYLCASSLHGTGSYQPQHFGDGTRLSIL.

The CDR3 sequence: CAISARDTLYEQYF. Here the CDR3 DNA reads TGTGCCATCAGTGCCCGAGACACCCTCTACGAGCAGTACTTC. The chain has TRBV10-3 and TRBJ2-7; D uncertain. The CDR3 is 14 residues long. The germline gives CDR1 ENHRY, CDR2 SYGVKD. Trimming cost V 4 bases and J 3 bases, with 13 bases left between them.

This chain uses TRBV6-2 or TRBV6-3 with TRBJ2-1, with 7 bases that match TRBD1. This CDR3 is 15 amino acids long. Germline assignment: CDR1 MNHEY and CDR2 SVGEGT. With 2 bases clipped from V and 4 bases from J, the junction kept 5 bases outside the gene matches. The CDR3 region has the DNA TGTGCCAGCAGTTACGATGGACAGGAGTACAATGAGCAGTTCTTC. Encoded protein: CASSYDGQEYNEQFF.

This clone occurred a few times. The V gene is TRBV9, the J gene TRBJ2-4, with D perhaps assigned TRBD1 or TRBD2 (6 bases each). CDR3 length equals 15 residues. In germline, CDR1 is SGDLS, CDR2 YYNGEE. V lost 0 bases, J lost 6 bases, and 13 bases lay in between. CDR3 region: CASSVALEGVNIQYF. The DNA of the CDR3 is TGTGCCAGCAGCGTAGCGTTGGAGGGGGTAAACATTCAGTACTTC.

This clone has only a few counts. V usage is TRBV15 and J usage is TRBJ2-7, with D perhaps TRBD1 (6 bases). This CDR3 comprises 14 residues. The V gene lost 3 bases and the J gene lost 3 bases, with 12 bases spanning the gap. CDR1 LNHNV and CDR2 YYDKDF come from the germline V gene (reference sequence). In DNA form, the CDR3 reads TGTGCCACCAGCAGGACAGGAGAACTCTACGAGCAGTACTTC. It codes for CATSRTGELYEQYF.

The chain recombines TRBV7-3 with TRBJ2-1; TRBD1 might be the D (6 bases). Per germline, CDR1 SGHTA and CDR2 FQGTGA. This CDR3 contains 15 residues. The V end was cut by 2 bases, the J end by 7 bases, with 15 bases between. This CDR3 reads CASSLSPIGTNEQFF. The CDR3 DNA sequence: TGTGCCAGCAGCTTATCCCCCATTGGGACAAATGAGCAGTTCTTC.

The CDR3 is CASSLQGTAQGSLAYTF. In DNA form, the CDR3 reads TGTGCCAGCAGTCTCCAGGGTACAGCCCAAGGGTCCCTTGCCTACACCTTC. J is TRBJ1-2 and V is TRBV27, with D tentatively TRBD1 (5 bases). The V gene's germline CDR1 is MNHEY and CDR2 SMNVEV (reference sequence). The V end was cut by 5 bases, the J end by 10 bases, with 29 bases between. CDR3 size: 17 residues.

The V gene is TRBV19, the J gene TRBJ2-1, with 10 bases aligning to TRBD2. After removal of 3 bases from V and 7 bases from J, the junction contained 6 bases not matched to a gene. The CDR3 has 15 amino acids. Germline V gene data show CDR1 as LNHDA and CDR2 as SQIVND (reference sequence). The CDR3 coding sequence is TGTGCCAGTAGTATTCTAGCGGGAGTTGGTAATGAGCAGTTCTTC. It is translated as CASSILAGVGNEQFF.

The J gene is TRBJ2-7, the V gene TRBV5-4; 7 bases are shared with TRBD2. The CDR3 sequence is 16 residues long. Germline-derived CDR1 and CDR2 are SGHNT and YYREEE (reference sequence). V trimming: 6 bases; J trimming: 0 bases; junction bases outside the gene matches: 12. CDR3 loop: CASTIGGLSVSYEQYF. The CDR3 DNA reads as TGTGCCAGCACCATTGGGGGACTAAGCGTCTCCTACGAGCAGTACTTC.